This T cell receptor beta chain is from a study of shared clonotypes between healthy human individuals. Naivety among CD8 cells was defined by CD45RO negativity and positive CCR7 selection, thereby excluding terminally differentiated effector memory CD45RA+ cells. The donors, all of them Caucasian adults, lived in Nashville, Tennessee. Assay used: immunoSEQ multiplex PCR; TCRdb lists only in-frame clones, some missing. This repertoire shows about 700,000 clones, roughly 94% found once; its top ten account for approximately 22%. The CDR3 has 14 residues. The trim removed 5 bases at V and 6 bases at J, leaving 7 bases unmatched. Germline V gene sequence: CDR1 SGHAT, CDR2 FQNNGV.

Source material: naive CD8+ T cells sorted from blood. The chain couples TRBV11-2 to TRBJ1-5; 7 nucleotides align to TRBD1. The receptor was derived from a man aged 25-40 years in good health. CDR3 amino acids: CASSVTGVGQPQHF. In nucleotides, the CDR3 is TGTGCCAGCAGCGTTACAGGGGTCGGTCAGCCCCAGCATTTT.